This entry lists 20 T cell receptor beta chains sequenced from one sample in a study of Graves' ophthalmopathy and Graves' hyperthyroidism. RNA transcripts were the template, and TCR beta CDR3 regions were amplified from them. The first round was an RT-PCR with HTBI primers, and the second round was a multiplex PCR. A single record per CDR3 protein comes from TCRdb applying MiXCR to the multiplex PCR reads. This repertoire shows around 1.1 million distinct CDR3 sequences, 35% to 40% found once; its top ten account for roughly 11%. Sequencing was carried out using peripheral blood or thyroid tissue (not recorded which). The receptors stem from an adult man with Graves' hyperthyroidism.

The chain recombines TRBV7-2 with TRBJ1-5; D gene uncertain. The CDR3 extends over 15 amino acids. Trimming took off 6 bases at V and 0 bases at J, with 12 bases between the two ends. The V gene's germline CDR1 is SGHTA and CDR2 FQGNSA. CDR3 protein: CASSKDGYSNQPQHF. DNA for the CDR3: TGTGCCAGCAGTAAGGACGGCTATAGCAATCAGCCCCAGCATTTT.

The sample holds many counts of this clonotype. J is TRBJ1-1 and V is TRBV7-3; no clear D gene. The CDR3 runs 14 residues. With 5 bases removed from V and 1 base from J, the gap between germline ends came to 11 bases. Germline V lookup: CDR1 SGHTA, CDR2 FQGTGA. The chain's CDR3 is CASSEYGSNTEAFF. CDR3 nucleotide sequence: TGTGCCAGCAGCGAGTACGGGTCGAACACTGAAGCTTTCTTT.

The V gene is TRBV20-1, the J gene TRBJ1-1; D might be TRBD1 (5 bases). Germline V CDR1 and CDR2: DFQATT, SNEGSKA (reference sequence). The CDR3 runs to 12 residues. The V end was cut by 3 bases, the J end by 4 bases, with 9 bases between. The CDR3 spells CSASRVSTEAFF. The CDR3 region has the DNA TGCAGTGCTAGCAGGGTAAGCACTGAAGCTTTCTTT.

This clonotype has at least ten counts. V gene TRBV7-2 combines with J gene TRBJ1-4; the D gene is possibly TRBD1 (5 bases). The V and J ends lost 5 bases and 10 bases respectively, with 20 bases between them. CDR3 length: 15 residues. Germline lookup yields CDR1 SGHTA and CDR2 FQGNSA. The CDR3 sequence is CASSTPQANQGKLFF. For the CDR3, the DNA is TGTGCCAGCAGCACACCACAGGCAAATCAGGGAAAACTGTTTTTT. The variable domain in full, completed from reference TRBV7-2 and TRBJ1-4, reads GAGVSQSPSNKVTEKGKDVELRCDPISGHTALYWYRQSLGQGLEFLIYFQGNSAPDKSGLPSDRFSAERTGGSVSTLTIQRTQQEDSAVYLCASSTPQANQGKLFFGSGTQLSVL.

V is TRBV10-3 and J is TRBJ1-1; no clear D gene. The CDR3 contains 9 residues. V was cut by 10 bases and J by 9 bases, with 9 bases left in between. Germline values: CDR1 ENHRY, CDR2 SYGVKD. The CDR3 protein is CATGRKAFF. CDR3 DNA sequence: TGTGCCACCGGGCGGAAAGCTTTCTTT.

The chain employs TRBV5-4 and TRBJ2-7; TRBD2 might be the D (6 bases). Trimming cost V 5 bases and J 6 bases, with 18 bases left between them. The germline CDR1 and CDR2 sequences are SGHNT and YYREEE (reference sequence). The CDR3 is 14 amino acids. CDR3 DNA: TGTGCCAGCAGGCCCGGGACTTCGCCGATCGAGCAGTACTTC. It is translated as CASRPGTSPIEQYF.

This chain links TRBV28 with TRBJ2-7; unclear D gene. V lost 3 bases and J lost 0, with 9 bases in between. CDR1 is MDHEN, CDR2 SYDVKM, per germline. This CDR3 region has 14 residues. For the CDR3, the DNA is TGTGCCAGCAGTTTGCTCGATGTCTCCTACGAGCAGTACTTC. As protein: CASSLLDVSYEQYF. Combining the CDR3 with reference TRBV28 and TRBJ2-7 gives the whole variable domain DVKVTQSSRYLVKRTGEKVFLECVQDMDHENMFWYRQDPGLGLRLIYFSYDVKMKEKGDIPEGYSVSREKKERFSLILESASTNQTSMYLCASSLLDVSYEQYFGPGTRLTVT.

The chain is built from TRBV20-1 and TRBJ1-2, with D perhaps matching TRBD1 (5 bases). Per germline, CDR1 DFQATT and CDR2 SNEGSKA (reference sequence). This CDR3 spans 14 amino acids. Trimming stripped 1 base from V and 2 bases from J, with 11 bases between. The CDR3 spells CSARAGVFNYGYTF. The CDR3 nucleotides are TGCAGTGCTAGAGCGGGGGTTTTCAACTATGGCTACACCTTC.

As for this clonotype: A much bigger clone sits one base away, suggesting this may be a read error. The V call is TRBV7-8, the J call TRBJ2-5; a weak D match, TRBD1 (6 bases). The germline V gene encodes CDR1 SGHVS and CDR2 FQNEAQ. The length of the CDR3 is 16 residues. CDR3 bases: TGTGCCAGCAGGAGGGGACAATCATCAGGGCAAGATACCCAGTACTTC. Residues: CASRRGQSSGQDTQYF.

This clonotype showed up just a few times. The chain employs TRBV7-8 and TRBJ2-5, with D possibly matching TRBD2 (5 bases). The CDR3 loop spans 13 amino acids. Trimming cost V 4 bases and J 5 bases, with 11 bases left between them. Germline V CDR1 and CDR2: SGHVS, FQNEAQ. The CDR3 is CASSSRAAETQYF. Written as DNA, the CDR3 is TGTGCCAGCAGCTCGAGGGCCGCGGAGACCCAGTACTTC.

This clonotype showed up many times. This chain uses TRBV6-1 with TRBJ1-2; D is unclear. With 0 bases removed from V and 6 bases from J, the gap between germline ends came to 8 bases. Germline loops: CDR1 MNHNS, CDR2 SASEGT. This CDR3 contains 13 residues. The CDR3 reads CASSEALHHGYTF. For the CDR3, the DNA is TGTGCCAGCAGTGAAGCGCTTCACCATGGCTACACCTTC.

The table lists this clonotype with a few counts. CDR3 DNA sequence: TGTGCCAGCAGCTTAAGATCAGGGGGGAGCTCCTATAATTCACCCCTCCACTTT. Its protein is CASSLRSGGSSYNSPLHF. The chain combines TRBV11-2 with TRBJ1-6, with 7 bases aligning to TRBD1. CDR3 size: 18 residues. Germline CDR1 SGHAT, CDR2 FQNNGV. V shed 2 bases and J 0 bases; nucleotides not matched to a gene: 7. Using reference TRBV11-2 and TRBJ1-6 for the parts outside the CDR3, the full variable domain is EAGVAQSPRYKIIEKRQSVAFWCNPISGHATLYWYQQILGQGPKLLIQFQNNGVVDDSQLPKDRFSAERLKGVDSTLKIQPAKLEDSAVYLCASSLRSGGSSYNSPLHFGNGTRLTVT.

At least ten counts were recorded for this clonotype. The chain carries TRBV10-3 and TRBJ2-7, with D perhaps TRBD2 (6 bases). CDR1 and CDR2 (germline): ENHRY, SYGVKD. Trimming cost V 7 bases and J 5 bases, with 12 bases left between them. The CDR3 sequence is 12 residues long. The CDR3 protein is CAINGGRDEQYF. Written as DNA, the CDR3 is TGTGCCATCAACGGAGGGCGTGACGAGCAGTACTTC.

V usage is TRBV12-3 or TRBV12-4 and J usage is TRBJ1-5, with 7 nucleotides matching TRBD1. This CDR3 comprises 16 residues. The trim removed 5 bases at V and 1 base at J, leaving 8 bases unmatched. The CDR3 bases are TGTGCCAGCAGTCCCCACGACAGGGACAGCAATCAGCCCCAGCATTTT. Translation: CASSPHDRDSNQPQHF.

This clonotype came up a few times. The chain couples TRBV3-1 to TRBJ1-6, with D unresolved. CDR3 length: 16 residues. Germline lookup yields CDR1 LGHDT and CDR2 YNNKEL (reference sequence). V shed 0 bases and J shed 3 bases, with 9 bases lying between them. CDR3 sequence: CASSQDPGVYNSPLHF. CDR3 in DNA: TGTGCCAGCAGCCAAGACCCAGGAGTCTATAATTCACCCCTCCACTTT.

This clonotype has ten or more counts. The genes are TRBV7-8 and TRBJ2-5; tentative D call: TRBD2 (6 bases). Germline V gene sequence: CDR1 SGHVS, CDR2 FQNEAQ. The CDR3 has 14 amino acids. Trimming took off 7 bases at V and 6 bases at J, with 18 bases between the two ends. CDR3 sequence (DNA): TGTGCCAGCACCATGGGGGACTTTATAAAGACCCAGTACTTC. The encoded protein is CASTMGDFIKTQYF.

This rearrangement joins TRBV7-2 to TRBJ1-6, with D tentatively TRBD1 (5 bases). This CDR3 comprises 17 residues. CDR1 and CDR2 from the germline V gene are SGHTA and FQGNSA. Trimming pared 1 base from V and 4 bases from J, leaving 14 bases between. The DNA for the CDR3 is TGTGCCAGCAGCTTAGGGGGGGGACGACAGTATAATTCACCCCTCCACTTT. Residues: CASSLGGGRQYNSPLHF.

This clonotype was recorded at least ten times. The rearrangement uses TRBV20-1 and TRBJ2-5; 12 bases match TRBD2. After removal of 4 bases from V and 4 bases from J, the junction contained 4 bases not matched to a gene. The CDR3 covers 14 residues. Germline V CDR1 and CDR2: DFQATT, SNEGSKA (reference sequence). Here the CDR3 DNA reads TGCAGTGCTACCTGGACTAGCGGGACAGAGACCCAGTACTTC. Translating gives CSATWTSGTETQYF.

On this clonotype itself: A much bigger clone sits one base away, suggesting this may be a read error. The chain is built from TRBV7-9 and TRBJ2-5; the match to TRBD1 covers 7 bases. CDR1 SEHNR and CDR2 FQNEAQ come from the germline V gene (reference sequence). This CDR3 has 15 amino acids. Trimming cost V 1 base and J 2 bases; bases outside gene matches: 4. The CDR3 DNA reads TGTGCCAGCAGCTTAGGTGGACAGGCACAAGAGACCCAGTACTTC. It yields the protein CASSLGGQAQETQYF.

This clonotype has just a few counts. V is TRBV9 and J is TRBJ1-1, with unresolved D. Germline V gives CDR1 SGDLS, CDR2 YYNGEE. Trimming left V 1 base short and J 1 base short, with 8 bases between. The CDR3 spans 14 residues. This CDR3 reads CASSVITGNTEAFF. In DNA form, the CDR3 reads TGTGCCAGCAGCGTAATCACGGGGAACACTGAAGCTTTCTTT.